This T cell receptor beta chain was sequenced in a study of PD-1 blockade in classical Hodgkin lymphoma. Time point reported: cycle 4 day 1 (C4D1), after 5 to 7 weeks of nivolumab. Relapses following autologous stem cell transplantation were seen in all patients, with brentuximab vedotin exposure varying. Classifying best responses yielded complete response, partial response or progressive disease. This clone is labeled as medium-sized. Its target is not known. Study results and limitations: Only CD4+ TCR diversity, not CD8+, had risen significantly by C4D1. Patients with a complete response exhibited baseline diversity comparable to newly diagnosed patients.

This table comes from immunoSEQ multiplex PCR, and its TCRdb copy is limited to in-frame clones, with some not included. The sample contains some 30,000 clones, around 82% of which appear only once. Specimen: peripheral blood mononuclear cells (PBMCs), collected before the fourth cycle of nivolumab. The clonotype comes from a human donor with classical Hodgkin lymphoma.

CDR3 sequence (DNA): TGTGCCAGCAGCTTGCGGGACGAGACCCAGTACTTC. Translating gives CASSLRDETQYF. The rearrangement joins TRBV11-3 to TRBJ2-5; TRBD2 is a possible D gene (6 bases). Germline V gene sequence: CDR1 SGHNT, CDR2 YENEEA. The CDR3 contains 12 residues. Trimming pared 3 bases from V and 5 bases from J, leaving 7 bases between.